The present TCR beta chain was sequenced within a study of T cell repertoires in cytomegalovirus infection. Whole-study context: Public TCR beta signatures were indicative of both CMV infection and a matching HLA type. Findings of the study overall: In two of eight donors, the top clonotype was HLA-C-restricted CMV-specific.

The sample holds a few counts of this clonotype. The antigen is undetermined. Germline V gene data show CDR1 as SGHVS and CDR2 as FQNEAQ. Losses at the gene ends were 0 bases for V and 4 bases for J; bases not matched to a gene: 8. This CDR3 spans 16 amino acids. TCRdb used MiXCR to reprocess the reads, holding one entry per CDR3 protein. The sample yields hundreds of thousands of distinct CDR3 sequences, roughly a third seen once. The TCR sequence derives from a human donor in good health (CMV status not recorded). Some clones in this sample may be carry-over from other donors' samples. The sequencing here drew on cultured PBMCs, taken from culture after CMV antigen stimulation. The V and J genes are TRBV7-8 and TRBJ2-7; TRBD2 matches at 8 bases. CDR3 DNA: TGTGCCAGCAGCTTAGCGCCAGCAGCGGGAGAGTACGAGCAGTACTTC. This sequence encodes CASSLAPAAGEYEQYF.